Listed here are 24 T cell receptor beta chains from one sample, sequenced in a study of CD8 T cells in ankylosing spondylitis. TCRdb itself ran the 5' RACE reads through MiXCR, one entry per CDR3 protein. The repertoire holds fewer than 250,000 distinct CDR3 sequences, with roughly a tenth as singletons. Source material: blood, either unsorted or a sorted T cell fraction (not recorded which). All receptors derive from a male donor with ankylosing spondylitis or in good health (not recorded which).

There are many counts of this clonotype. The chain joins TRBV11-2 to TRBJ2-2, with D unclear. Looked up from germline, CDR1 is SGHAT and CDR2 is FQNNGV. The CDR3 runs 17 residues. Trimming removed 4 bases from V and 0 bases from J, with 15 bases in between. In DNA form, the CDR3 reads TGTGCCAGCAGCTACCCTATGAGAAGCGCGAACACCGGGGAGCTGTTTTTT. Translating it yields CASSYPMRSANTGELFF. The full variable domain, with the rest looked up from reference TRBV11-2 and TRBJ2-2, is EAGVAQSPRYKIIEKRQSVAFWCNPISGHATLYWYQQILGQGPKLLIQFQNNGVVDDSQLPKDRFSAERLKGVDSTLKIQPAKLEDSAVYLCASSYPMRSANTGELFFGEGSRLTVL.

The sample holds many counts of this clonotype. The CDR3 nucleotides are TGCAGTGCTAGTGCTGGCACCTACGAGCAGTACTTC. This encodes CSASAGTYEQYF. The chain links TRBV20-1 to TRBJ2-7; D gene ambiguous. V was cut by 3 bases and J by 2 bases, with 8 bases left in between. CDR1 and CDR2 from the germline V gene are DFQATT and SNEGSKA (reference sequence). This CDR3 spans 12 amino acids.

V is TRBV12-3 or TRBV12-4 and J is TRBJ2-1; 13 bases map to TRBD2. With V trimmed by 6 bases and J by 0 bases, 5 bases remained unmatched. The CDR3 extends over 17 amino acids. The CDR3 nucleotides are TGTGCCAGCAGCGGGACTAGCGGGGCTAGCTCCTACAATGAGCAGTTCTTC. Its translation: CASSGTSGASSYNEQFF.

In this sample, this clonotype turned up many times. V and J are TRBV12-5 and TRBJ2-1; the D is unclear. CDR1 is LGHNT, CDR2 FRNRAP, per germline. The CDR3 is made up of 12 amino acids. V shed 5 bases and J shed 8 bases, with 10 bases lying between them. DNA of the CDR3: TGTGCTAGTGGTCCGACGCCCGATGAGCAGTTCTTC. Translation: CASGPTPDEQFF.

This clonotype was detected ten times or more. This chain connects TRBV27 to TRBJ2-5, with 9 bases fitting TRBD2. The V gene's germline CDR1 is MNHEY and CDR2 SMNVEV (reference sequence). The CDR3 runs to 17 residues. V lost 0 bases, J lost 5 bases, and 10 bases stayed unmatched. CDR3 sequence (DNA): TGTGCCAGCAGTTTATCTCCCCCGGGCGGGGGGGTGGAGACCCAGTACTTC. It yields the protein CASSLSPPGGGVETQYF.

In this sample, this clonotype turned up many times. The rearrangement uses TRBV20-1 and TRBJ2-7, with TRBD1 matching 9 bases. Germline CDR1 is DFQATT and CDR2 is SNEGSKA (reference sequence). V shed 3 bases, J shed 3 bases, and the junction held 3 bases outside the gene matches. The CDR3 has 13 residues. The CDR3 DNA follows: TGCAGTGCTAGTAACAGGGGGCTCTACGAGCAGTACTTC. Amino acid sequence: CSASNRGLYEQYF.

This clonotype showed up many times. The V gene is TRBV10-3, the J gene TRBJ1-2; tentative D call: TRBD1 (5 bases). Germline values: CDR1 ENHRY, CDR2 SYGVKD. Trimming took off 6 bases at V and 4 bases at J, with 9 bases between the two ends. The CDR3 runs to 12 residues. For the CDR3, the DNA is TGTGCCATCAGCCAGGGAACCTATGGCTACACCTTC. Residues: CAISQGTYGYTF.

This clonotype turned up a few times. This sequence joins TRBV29-1 and TRBJ2-5; the D gene is possibly TRBD2 (6 bases). Germline V CDR1 and CDR2: SQVTM, ANQGSEA. CDR3 length equals 14 residues. CDR3 sequence reads: CSLVPLLAGETQYF. Written as DNA, the CDR3 is TGCAGTTTAGTCCCGTTACTAGCTGGTGAGACCCAGTACTTC.

This clonotype occurred many times. CDR3 residues: CSARAPGGELFF. DNA for the CDR3: TGCAGTGCTAGGGCCCCCGGCGGGGAGCTGTTTTTT. The chain joins TRBV20-1 to TRBJ2-2; D unclear. Germline CDR1 reads DFQATT; CDR2 reads SNEGSKA (reference sequence). The CDR3 is 12 residues long. The ends were cut back, 3 bases at V and 7 bases at J, with 9 bases in the middle.

In its sample, this clonotype was seen many times. The chain couples TRBV5-1 to TRBJ2-1, with 8 nucleotides matching TRBD1. The CDR3 has 14 amino acids. J lost 5 bases, V lost 6 bases, and 7 bases had no gene match. The germline CDR1 and CDR2 sequences are SGHRS and YFSETQ. CDR3 loop: CASNSGQGNNEQFF. CDR3 in DNA: TGCGCCAGCAACAGCGGACAGGGTAACAATGAGCAGTTCTTC.

Concerning this clonotype itself: One base away lies a much larger clone, so this may be a sequencing read error. The chain has TRBV2 and TRBJ1-2; 10 bases are a match to TRBD1. This CDR3 comprises 16 residues. CDR1 SNHLY and CDR2 FYNNEI come from the germline V gene. V shed 8 bases, J shed 6 bases, and the junction held 15 bases outside the gene matches. The CDR3 DNA reads TGTGCCAGCGCCCCGGGACAGGGGTTAATACGCGATGGCTACACCTTC. Translating gives CASAPGQGLIRDGYTF.

This chain connects TRBV5-1 to TRBJ2-3, with D tentatively TRBD2 (5 bases). Looked up from germline, CDR1 is SGHRS and CDR2 is YFSETQ. The V gene lost 0 bases and the J gene lost 0 bases, with 11 bases spanning the gap. The CDR3 has 16 amino acids. The CDR3 sequence is CASSLGYSGSTDTQYF. The CDR3 DNA sequence: TGCGCCAGCAGCTTGGGGTATTCGGGGAGCACAGATACGCAGTATTTT.

The chain uses TRBV19 and TRBJ1-5; 7 bases fit TRBD1. Germline CDR1 reads LNHDA; CDR2 reads SQIVND (reference sequence). The junction had 11 bases not matched to a gene; V was cut back by 4 bases and J by 5 bases. The CDR3 extends over 16 amino acids. CDR3 amino acids: CASSTRQGSGHQPQHF. The CDR3 DNA reads as TGTGCCAGTAGTACCCGACAGGGTTCAGGACATCAGCCCCAGCATTTT.

The chain combines TRBV6-2 or TRBV6-3 with TRBJ2-7; 8 bases line up with TRBD1. V lost 2 bases, J lost 4 bases, and 13 bases stayed unmatched. Germline V gene sequence: CDR1 MNHEY, CDR2 SVGEGT. The CDR3 contains 17 residues. The CDR3 is CASSYPTTRGQVYEQYF. CDR3 DNA: TGTGCCAGCAGTTACCCCACGACCAGGGGGCAGGTATACGAGCAGTACTTC.

This sequence joins TRBV20-1 and TRBJ2-7; 9 bases agree with TRBD2. With V trimmed by 0 bases and J by 2 bases, 5 bases remained unmatched. Germline lookup yields CDR1 DFQATT and CDR2 SNEGSKA (reference sequence). The CDR3 covers 15 residues. In DNA, the CDR3 is TGCAGTGCTAGAGAGACTAGCGGAGGGCCCTACGAGCAGTACTTC. This translates into CSARETSGGPYEQYF.

The chain has TRBV11-3 and TRBJ2-7; the D gene is possibly TRBD2 (6 bases). The ends were cut back, 1 base at V and 11 bases at J, with 12 bases in the middle. The germline gives CDR1 SGHNT, CDR2 YENEEA. The CDR3 has 12 amino acids. CDR3 nucleotide sequence: TGTGCCAGCAGCTTAGGGGGGGTCACCGAGTACTTC. This gives the protein CASSLGGVTEYF.

The genes are TRBV13 and TRBJ2-2, with D tentatively TRBD1 (6 bases). CDR3 length: 16 residues. Trimming stripped 5 bases from V and 1 base from J, with 14 bases between. Germline CDR1 and CDR2: PRHDT and FYEKMQ (reference sequence). The CDR3 is CASSPPGQRNTGELFF. The CDR3, as DNA: TGTGCCAGCAGCCCCCCGGGACAAAGGAACACCGGGGAGCTGTTTTTT.

This clonotype has a handful of counts. This rearrangement joins TRBV7-9 to TRBJ1-1; no clear D. The germline gives CDR1 SEHNR, CDR2 FQNEAQ (reference sequence). Trimming shortened V by 0 bases and J by 10 bases, and 15 bases separated the two germline ends. The CDR3 is made up of 14 amino acids. CDR3 DNA sequence: TGTGCCAGCAGCTTAGCCGGGGAGTCCGTGGGAGCTTTCTTT. Its translation: CASSLAGESVGAFF.

Only a few counts were recorded for this clonotype. This sequence may be a read error, since a much larger clone differs from it by one base. The chain couples TRBV20-1 to TRBJ1-2, with D perhaps TRBD1 (5 bases). Germline CDR1 reads DFQATT; CDR2 reads SNEGSKA (reference sequence). CDR3 length equals 15 residues. CDR3 nucleotide sequence: TGCAGTGCTAGGTGGGGCAGGGACTCTAACTATGACTACACCTTC. It codes for CSARWGRDSNYDYTF.

This chain links TRBV4-1 with TRBJ1-1; D is uncertain. The V and J ends lost 4 bases and 5 bases respectively, with 11 bases between them. Germline V gene lookup returns CDR1 MGHRA and CDR2 YSYEKL. The CDR3 extends over 13 amino acids. The CDR3 sequence is CASSPRQRTEAFF. The CDR3 nucleotides read TGCGCCAGCAGCCCCCGCCAGAGGACTGAAGCTTTCTTT.

This clonotype was detected many times. The CDR3 DNA is TGTGCCAGCACCTCCCCGAGCTCCTACGAGCAGTACTTC. It is translated as CASTSPSSYEQYF. The chain uses TRBV12-3 or TRBV12-4 and TRBJ2-7; no firm D call. The CDR3 sequence is 13 residues long. Deletions cut 7 bases from V and 0 bases from J, with 10 bases between.

This clonotype appeared many times. The genes are TRBV4-1 and TRBJ2-1; 7 bases map to TRBD1. The CDR3 runs to 14 residues. V shed 4 bases, J shed 1 base, and the junction held 1 base outside the gene matches. Germline CDR1 reads MGHRA; CDR2 reads YSYEKL. The CDR3 coding sequence is TGCGCCAGCAGCCGACAGGGTTCCTACAATGAGCAGTTCTTC. Protein sequence: CASSRQGSYNEQFF.

The gene calls are TRBV10-2 and TRBJ2-2, with 7 bases aligning to TRBD2. Trimming at V came to 0 bases and at J to 1 base, leaving 5 bases not matched to a gene. CDR1 is WSHSY and CDR2 is SAAADI in the germline V gene. This CDR3 has 17 amino acids. The CDR3 nucleotides read TGCGCCAGCAGTGAGTCGAAGGGCGGGGGGAACACCGGGGAGCTGTTTTTT. Translated: CASSESKGGGNTGELFF.

This clonotype occurred a few times. The rearrangement links TRBV12-3 or TRBV12-4 to TRBJ2-5, with 9 bases lining up with TRBD1. This CDR3 is built from 14 residues. V lost 6 bases to trimming and J lost 4 bases; unmatched junction nucleotides: 6. The CDR3 sequence is CASSRDRGRETQYF. For the CDR3, the DNA is TGTGCCAGCAGCCGTGACAGGGGGAGAGAGACCCAGTACTTC.